This T cell receptor (beta chain) comes out of a study of shared clonotypes between healthy human individuals. This CDR3 spans 16 amino acids. V was pared by 5 bases and J by 1 base, with 18 bases between. The germline gives CDR1 SGHRS, CDR2 YFSETQ. Repertoires were generated with immunoSEQ multiplex PCR, while TCRdb's copy carries only in-frame clones and drops some. This sample has roughly 1 million clones, with around 76% found just once. Overall study results and limits: Rarefaction gave evidence that sorted-subset sequencing remained incomplete despite large depth.

For this clone: No antigen is known for it.

This receptor was obtained from a man between 18 and 29 years old in good health. The sample taken for sequencing was memory CD4+ T cells sorted from blood. Subset noted: CD45RA-negative fraction. The rearrangement links TRBV5-1 to TRBJ2-5; D is unresolved. This CDR3 is CASRVQPGLFQETQYF. The CDR3 DNA sequence: TGCGCCAGCAGGGTGCAGCCAGGCCTATTCCAAGAGACCCAGTACTTC.